The 26 T cell receptor beta chains below were found in one sample sequenced in a study of graft-versus-host responses after intestinal transplantation. Sequenced by immunoSEQ multiplex PCR; TCRdb stores in-frame clones only, minus some. Of approximately 12,000 clones in the sample, about 80% are singletons; the top ten hold 9% to 10%. The graft tissue was processed, and this released both intraepithelial and lamina propria lymphocytes. The sample was ileum tissue, taken 23 days after intestinal transplant. Receptor source: a human patient who received an intestinal transplant, so some T cells may come from the graft donor.

The rearrangement links TRBV19 to TRBJ1-1; D is unresolved. The CDR3 is 12 amino acids. Trimming took off 4 bases at V and 5 bases at J, with 8 bases between the two ends. Germline loops: CDR1 LNHDA, CDR2 SQIVND (reference sequence). The DNA for the CDR3 is TGTGCCAGTAGTACCGACAAAACTGAAGCTTTCTTT. It is translated as CASSTDKTEAFF.

The J gene is TRBJ1-5, the V gene TRBV7-2; 7 positions agree with TRBD1. CDR1 is SGHTA, CDR2 FQGNSA, per germline. V shed 4 bases, J shed 9 bases, and the junction held 9 bases outside the gene matches. This CDR3 spans 14 amino acids. CDR3 DNA sequence: TGTGCCAGCAGCTCGGGACAGAGCCGCCGGCCCCAGCATTTT. This gives the protein CASSSGQSRRPQHF.

This clone turned up a few times. A read error may account for a junction end that differs from germline. The sample holds other DNA sequences that translate to the same CDR3. The chain links TRBV7-2 to TRBJ1-2; D might be TRBD1 (6 bases). Germline-derived CDR1 and CDR2 are SGHTA and FQGNSA. The CDR3 has 15 residues. CDR3 amino acids: CASSLVFGGGSGYTF. In DNA, the CDR3 is TGCGCCAGCAGCTTAGTCTTTGGGGGGGGCTCTGGCTACACCTTC.

The chain carries TRBV20-1 and TRBJ2-7; unclear D gene. Per germline, CDR1 DFQATT and CDR2 SNEGSKA (reference sequence). V lost 3 bases and J 0 bases, leaving 3 bases between the germline ends. The CDR3 loop spans 11 amino acids. The CDR3 region has the DNA TGCAGTGCTAGGAGCTCCTACGAGCAGTACTTC. Translated, it gives CSARSSYEQYF.

V gene TRBV30 combines with J gene TRBJ2-4, with TRBD1 matching 7 bases. This CDR3 contains 13 residues. Germline values: CDR1 GTSNPN, CDR2 SVGIG (reference sequence). Trimming cost V 0 bases and J 4 bases; bases outside gene matches: 0. The CDR3 nucleotides read TGTGCCTGGAGTGTGACAGGGAAAAACATTCAGTACTTC. It translates to CAWSVTGKNIQYF.

The table lists this clone with a few counts. The chain recombines TRBV6-6 with TRBJ1-1; 7 nucleotides agree with TRBD1. Germline lookup yields CDR1 MNHNY and CDR2 SVGAGI (reference sequence). With 2 bases clipped from V and 2 bases from J, the junction kept 8 bases outside the gene matches. CDR3 size: 16 residues. The chain's CDR3 is CASSYAGTVLNTEAFF. DNA of the CDR3: TGTGCCAGCAGTTACGCCGGGACAGTCCTTAACACTGAAGCTTTCTTT.

The rearrangement links TRBV5-1 to TRBJ2-5; either TRBD1 or TRBD2 may fit D (5 bases each). In germline, CDR1 is SGHRS, CDR2 YFSETQ. The CDR3 runs to 14 residues. V lost 0 bases and J lost 1, with 7 bases in between. The CDR3 sequence: CASSLGDAQETQYF. CDR3 sequence (DNA): TGCGCCAGCAGCTTGGGGGACGCCCAAGAGACCCAGTACTTC.

The V and J genes are TRBV5-4 and TRBJ2-2; D gene uncertain. This CDR3 region has 11 residues. V gave up 0 bases and J gave up 7 bases, with 1 base separating them. Germline V gives CDR1 SGHNT, CDR2 YYREEE (reference sequence). CDR3 residues: CASSLDGELFF. DNA of the CDR3: TGTGCCAGCAGCTTGGACGGGGAGCTGTTTTTT.

There are a few counts of this clone. The chain links TRBV9 to TRBJ1-5; D possibly corresponds to TRBD1 (6 bases). The CDR3 is made up of 15 amino acids. V was clipped by 2 bases and J by 4 bases, with 13 bases between them. Germline values: CDR1 SGDLS, CDR2 YYNGEE. CDR3 in DNA: TGTGCCAGCAGCGTCGAGGGGGGTTATAATCAGCCCCAGCATTTT. It specifies CASSVEGGYNQPQHF.

The genes are TRBV5-8 and TRBJ1-5, with D uncertain. Trimming stripped 0 bases from V and 6 bases from J, with 10 bases between. Germline CDR1 and CDR2: SGHTS and YDEGEE. The CDR3 spans 14 residues. This CDR3 is CASSLERRGQPQHF. The CDR3 nucleotides read TGTGCCAGCAGCTTGGAAAGGCGAGGTCAGCCCCAGCATTTT.

This clone came up once. The chain recombines TRBV5-1 with TRBJ1-6, with 7 bases lining up with TRBD1. The CDR3 has 15 residues. J gave up 6 bases and V 4 bases, and 7 bases lay outside the gene matches. Germline assignment: CDR1 SGHRS and CDR2 YFSETQ. The CDR3 is CASSVADRSNSPLHF. The CDR3 nucleotides are TGCGCCAGCAGCGTAGCGGACAGGAGTAATTCACCCCTCCACTTT.

This chain connects TRBV4-1 to TRBJ1-1; tentative D call: TRBD1 (6 bases). The V and J ends lost 0 bases and 0 bases respectively, with 14 bases between them. Germline loops: CDR1 MGHRA, CDR2 YSYEKL. This CDR3 has 17 amino acids. The DNA of the CDR3 is TGCGCCAGCAGCCAAGAGGGGGGCTTGAGGATGAACACTGAAGCTTTCTTT. This gives the protein CASSQEGGLRMNTEAFF.

The genes are TRBV5-4 and TRBJ1-2; D remains unclear. The germline CDR1 and CDR2 sequences are SGHNT and YYREEE (reference sequence). V lost 7 bases and J lost 4, with 23 bases in between. The CDR3 extends over 16 amino acids. The CDR3 region has the DNA TGTGCCAGCGTCGGTCTCGTACCAGGAAAGATCTATGGCTACACCTTC. Translation: CASVGLVPGKIYGYTF.

The genes are TRBV11-2 and TRBJ1-4; the D is unclear. From germline, CDR1 is SGHAT and CDR2 FQNNGV. Trimming stripped 2 bases from V and 4 bases from J, with 11 bases between. The CDR3 is 15 residues long. The CDR3 reads CASSLSLPLNEKLFF. The DNA of the CDR3 is TGTGCCAGCAGCTTATCCCTACCCCTTAATGAAAAACTGTTTTTT. Full variable domain (remainder filled in from reference TRBV11-2 and TRBJ1-4): EAGVAQSPRYKIIEKRQSVAFWCNPISGHATLYWYQQILGQGPKLLIQFQNNGVVDDSQLPKDRFSAERLKGVDSTLKIQPAKLEDSAVYLCASSLSLPLNEKLFFGSGTQLSVL.

The count of this clone is one. The chain combines TRBV7-8 with TRBJ2-7; D gene ambiguous. The germline V and J ends were trimmed by 0 bases and 6 bases, with 9 bases remaining between them. CDR3 size: 13 residues. CDR1 SGHVS and CDR2 FQNEAQ come from the germline V gene. This CDR3 reads CASSLAPLLEQYF. The CDR3, as DNA: TGTGCCAGCAGCTTAGCGCCCCTACTCGAGCAGTACTTC.

By proportion, this clone is large. The chain is built from TRBV15 and TRBJ2-2; D is ambiguous. The germline gives CDR1 LNHNV, CDR2 YYDKDF (reference sequence). The V and J ends lost 4 bases and 0 bases respectively, with 9 bases between them. The CDR3 sequence is 15 residues long. The chain's CDR3 is CATSIARPNTGELFF. The CDR3, as DNA: TGTGCCACCAGCATCGCTAGACCGAACACCGGGGAGCTGTTTTTT. The full variable domain, completed using reference TRBV15 and TRBJ2-2, is DAMVIQNPRYQVTQFGKPVTLSCSQTLNHNVMYWYQQKSSQAPKLLFHYYDKDFNNEADTPDNFQSRRPNTSFCFLDIRSPGLGDTAMYLCATSIARPNTGELFFGEGSRLTVL.

The rearrangement joins TRBV6-6 to TRBJ2-1, with 7 bases aligning to TRBD1. Trimming cost V 6 bases and J 9 bases; bases outside gene matches: 5. The CDR3 covers 12 residues. Germline V gene data show CDR1 as MNHNY and CDR2 as SVGAGI (reference sequence). CDR3 loop: CASRQGPGEQFF. For the CDR3, the DNA is TGTGCCAGCAGACAGGGGCCGGGTGAGCAGTTCTTC.

This clone was seen only a few times. The chain combines TRBV19 with TRBJ2-7; D uncertain. Germline V CDR1 and CDR2: LNHDA, SQIVND (reference sequence). With 3 bases removed from V and 4 bases from J, the gap between germline ends came to 10 bases. The CDR3 extends over 13 amino acids. The CDR3 protein is CASSISYAYEQYF. The CDR3 bases are TGTGCCAGTAGTATTTCTTACGCGTACGAGCAGTACTTC.

The rearrangement links TRBV5-4 to TRBJ1-1; tentatively, D is TRBD1 (5 bases). This CDR3 region has 14 residues. From germline, CDR1 is SGHNT and CDR2 YYREEE (reference sequence). V was trimmed by 0 bases and J by 1 base, leaving 7 bases between them. CDR3 nucleotides: TGTGCCAGCAGCTTGGGACAGACGAACACTGAAGCTTTCTTT. Protein product: CASSLGQTNTEAFF. The full variable domain, its missing parts supplied by reference TRBV5-4 and TRBJ1-1, is ETGVTQSPTHLIKTRGQQVTLRCSSQSGHNTVSWYQQALGQGPQFIFQYYREEENGRGNFPPRFSGLQFPNYSSELNVNALELDDSALYLCASSLGQTNTEAFFGQGTRLTVV.

V usage is TRBV4-1 and J usage is TRBJ2-1; D is unresolved. The CDR3 consists of 12 residues. V was trimmed by 5 bases and J by 8 bases, leaving 10 bases between them. The V gene's germline CDR1 is MGHRA and CDR2 YSYEKL. The DNA of the CDR3 is TGCGCCAGCAGCTCTTATGGCGATGAGCAGTTCTTC. This translates into CASSSYGDEQFF.

The V call is TRBV4-3, the J call TRBJ2-1; D is undetermined. This CDR3 is 12 amino acids long. Trimming shortened V by 0 bases and J by 4 bases, and 1 base separated the two germline ends. CDR1 is LGHNA and CDR2 is YSLEER in the germline V gene. The CDR3 region has the DNA TGCGCCAGCAGCCAAGAGTACAATGAGCAGTTCTTC. Protein product: CASSQEYNEQFF.

The genes are TRBV7-3 and TRBJ2-7; D gene ambiguous. Per germline, CDR1 SGHTA and CDR2 FQGTGA. The CDR3 spans 12 residues. V lost 5 bases and J lost 7, with 12 bases in between. In DNA form, the CDR3 reads TGTGCCAGCAGCGCCGAGGATGGAGAGCAGTACTTC. It encodes CASSAEDGEQYF.

The gene calls are TRBV4-1 and TRBJ2-7, with 7 nucleotides matching TRBD1. The CDR3 totals 13 residues. V was pared by 4 bases and J by 0 bases, with 0 bases of the junction left unmatched. Germline assignment: CDR1 MGHRA and CDR2 YSYEKL. DNA for the CDR3: TGCGCCAGCAGCCGACAGGGCTCCTACGAGCAGTACTTC. Translated: CASSRQGSYEQYF.

CDR3 coding DNA: TGTGCCAGCAGCTCATTCGACAGAATCCTCTCCTATGGCTACACCTTC. Its protein product is CASSSFDRILSYGYTF. V usage is TRBV11-2 and J usage is TRBJ1-2; possibly TRBD1 for D (5 bases). Trimming removed 4 bases from V and 4 bases from J, with 19 bases in between. Germline V CDR1 and CDR2: SGHAT, FQNNGV. The CDR3 contains 16 residues.

This clone has a handful of counts. V is TRBV2 and J is TRBJ1-4; unclear D gene. The CDR3 contains 12 residues. Trimming stripped 4 bases from V and 8 bases from J, with 8 bases between. Germline V lookup: CDR1 SNHLY, CDR2 FYNNEI. This CDR3 reads CASSVRWEKLFF. CDR3 coding DNA: TGTGCCAGCAGTGTAAGGTGGGAAAAACTGTTTTTT. The whole variable domain, filled in from reference TRBV2 and TRBJ1-4, reads EPEVTQTPSHQVTQMGQEVILRCVPISNHLYFYWYRQILGQKVEFLVSFYNNEISEKSEIFDDQFSVERPDGSNFTLKIRSTKLEDSAMYFCASSVRWEKLFFGSGTQLSVL.

The chain joins TRBV2 to TRBJ1-2; a possible D gene is TRBD1 (5 bases). This CDR3 region has 15 residues. V gave up 4 bases and J gave up 1 base, with 13 bases separating them. Per the germline V gene, CDR1 is SNHLY and CDR2 is FYNNEI. As DNA, the CDR3 is TGTGCCAGCAGTGTCCGGGGGTTGGGTAACTATGGCTACACCTTC. It specifies CASSVRGLGNYGYTF.